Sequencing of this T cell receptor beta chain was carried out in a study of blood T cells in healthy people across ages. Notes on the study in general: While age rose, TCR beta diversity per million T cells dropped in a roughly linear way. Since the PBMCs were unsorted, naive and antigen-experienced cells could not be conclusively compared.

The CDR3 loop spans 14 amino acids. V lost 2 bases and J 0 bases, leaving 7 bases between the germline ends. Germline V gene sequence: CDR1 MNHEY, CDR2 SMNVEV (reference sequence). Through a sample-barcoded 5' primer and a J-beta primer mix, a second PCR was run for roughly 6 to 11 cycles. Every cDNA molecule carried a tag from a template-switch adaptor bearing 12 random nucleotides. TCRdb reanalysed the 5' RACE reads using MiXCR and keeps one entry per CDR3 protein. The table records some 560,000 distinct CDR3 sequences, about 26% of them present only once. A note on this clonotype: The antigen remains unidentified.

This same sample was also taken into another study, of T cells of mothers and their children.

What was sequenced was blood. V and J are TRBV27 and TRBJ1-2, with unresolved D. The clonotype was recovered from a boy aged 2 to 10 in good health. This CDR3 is CASSLVGANYGYTF. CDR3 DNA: TGTGCCAGCAGTTTAGTTGGAGCTAACTATGGCTACACCTTC.